One sample yielded the 31 T cell receptor beta chains listed below, sequenced in a study of blood T cells in healthy people across ages. Alongside a J-beta primer mix, a sample-barcoded 5' primer served in a second PCR lasting roughly 7 to 12 cycles. TCRdb reanalysed the 5' RACE reads using MiXCR and keeps one entry per CDR3 protein. Of some 700,000 distinct CDR3 sequences in the sample, approximately 39% were seen once. Material for sequencing was blood. These receptor sequences come from a woman aged 55-70 years in good health.

CDR3 sequence (DNA): TGCGCCAGCAGCCAGGAGAGCGGGGTTAGCACAGATACGCAGTATTTT. This sequence encodes CASSQESGVSTDTQYF. This chain uses TRBV4-3 with TRBJ2-3; 7 bases agree with TRBD2. The junction had 6 bases not matched to a gene; V was cut back by 3 bases and J by 0 bases. From germline, CDR1 is LGHNA and CDR2 YSLEER. This CDR3 has 16 amino acids.

This clonotype was observed a single time. A read error is possible here, since a much larger clone lies one base away. The DNA of the CDR3 is TGTGCCAGCAGTTGGATGCCGTGGCGTGAGCAGTTCTTC. Residues: CASSWMPWREQFF. J is TRBJ2-1 and V is TRBV12-3 or TRBV12-4; D unclear. The V end lost 4 bases, the J end lost 9 bases, and 13 bases lay between the germline ends. CDR3 length: 13 residues.

The sample holds a few counts of this clonotype. CDR3 DNA: TGTGCCATCAGTCCCCTAGCGGGGGGGGGCACAGATACGCAGTATTTT. It codes for CAISPLAGGGTDTQYF. This chain connects TRBV10-3 to TRBJ2-3; 12 bases fit TRBD2. The germline gives CDR1 ENHRY, CDR2 SYGVKD. The CDR3 sequence is 16 residues long. Unmatched junction bases numbered 4, after V lost 5 bases and J lost 1 base.

This clonotype was counted many times. The gene calls are TRBV10-3 and TRBJ2-7; 7 bases are a match to TRBD1. This CDR3 spans 12 amino acids. The germline V gene encodes CDR1 ENHRY and CDR2 SYGVKD. Trimming at V came to 5 bases and at J to 2 bases, leaving 0 bases not matched to a gene. DNA for the CDR3: TGTGCCATCAGTCAGGGGGCCTACGAGCAGTACTTC. Protein product: CAISQGAYEQYF.

V is TRBV6-1 and J is TRBJ1-2; TRBD1 matches at 8 bases. With V trimmed by 2 bases and J by 7 bases, 12 bases remained unmatched. Germline V CDR1 and CDR2: MNHNS, SASEGT. This CDR3 contains 16 residues. CDR3 nucleotide sequence: TGTGCCAGCAGTGAACTTAGGACAGGGTCAGTTCGTGGCTACACCTTC. It encodes CASSELRTGSVRGYTF.

The chain has TRBV6-2 or TRBV6-3 and TRBJ2-7; 11 nucleotides match TRBD2. Trimming took 4 bases from V and 4 from J; bases not matched to a gene: 9. CDR3 size: 16 residues. Germline lookup yields CDR1 MNHEY and CDR2 SVGEGT. The CDR3: CASSSSTSGRVYEQYF. CDR3 in DNA: TGTGCCAGCAGTTCCTCAACTAGCGGGAGAGTATACGAGCAGTACTTC.

The chain recombines TRBV12-3 or TRBV12-4 with TRBJ1-4, with D perhaps matching TRBD1 (6 bases). There are 14 residues in the CDR3. V was pared by 5 bases and J by 6 bases, with 13 bases between. The CDR3 spells CASSPGQTDEKLFF. The CDR3 region has the DNA TGTGCCAGCAGTCCGGGACAAACCGATGAAAAACTGTTTTTT.

With regard to this clonotype: Given a much more abundant clone one base away, this may be a read error. V is TRBV12-3 or TRBV12-4 and J is TRBJ2-3, with D maybe TRBD1 (6 bases). This CDR3 region has 12 residues. Deletions cut 6 bases from V and 4 bases from J, with 8 bases between. The CDR3 DNA reads as TGTGCCAGCAGATACAGGGCAGATACGCAGTATTTT. Translation gives CASRYRADTQYF.

This rearrangement joins TRBV7-9 to TRBJ1-2; 7 nucleotides match TRBD1. CDR3 length equals 15 residues. V shed 5 bases, J shed 1 base, and the junction held 7 bases outside the gene matches. From germline, CDR1 is SEHNR and CDR2 FQNEAQ (reference sequence). The DNA of the CDR3 is TGTGCCAGCAGCCCCGGGGGACAGCTTAACTATGGCTACACCTTC. It codes for CASSPGGQLNYGYTF. The full variable domain, its missing parts supplied by reference TRBV7-9 and TRBJ1-2, is DTGVSQNPRHKITKRGQNVTFRCDPISEHNRLYWYRQTLGQGPEFLTYFQNEAQLEKSRLLSDRFSAERPKGSFSTLEIQRTEQGDSAMYLCASSPGGQLNYGYTFGSGTRLTVV.

The chain carries TRBV20-1 and TRBJ2-3; D not certain. Germline V gives CDR1 DFQATT, CDR2 SNEGSKA (reference sequence). This CDR3 has 13 amino acids. The CDR3 sequence is CSLSQRNTDTQYF. The CDR3 DNA reads TGCTCCCTCAGCCAAAGAAACACAGATACGCAGTATTTT.

This clonotype has only a few counts. The V gene is TRBV20-1, the J gene TRBJ1-2; 12 bases agree with TRBD1. This CDR3 has 15 amino acids. CDR1 is DFQATT and CDR2 is SNEGSKA in the germline V gene (reference sequence). V lost 0 bases, J lost 5 bases, and 4 bases stayed unmatched. The CDR3, as DNA: TGCAGTGCTAGAGATAGGGACAGGGGGCTTTATGGCTACACCTTC. Translating it yields CSARDRDRGLYGYTF.

Of note for this clonotype: This sequence may be a read error, since a much larger clone differs from it by one base. The rearrangement uses TRBV20-1 and TRBJ2-3; the D gene is possibly TRBD2 (5 bases). Germline CDR1 DFQATT, CDR2 SNEGSKA (reference sequence). The CDR3 totals 12 residues. DNA of the CDR3: TGCAGTGCAATAGCTAGCACAGATATGCAGTATTTT. This sequence encodes CSAIASTDMQYF.

As regards this clonotype: The junction does not match germline at one end; this may be a read error. The chain is built from TRBV12-3 or TRBV12-4 and TRBJ1-2; 9 bases agree with TRBD1. The CDR3 has 15 residues. CDR3 sequence: CACSLRQGDGLGYTF. The CDR3 DNA sequence: TGTGCCTGCAGTTTACGACAGGGGGATGGCCTTGGCTACACCTTC.

The genes are TRBV5-1 and TRBJ2-3, with D unclear. CDR3 length: 13 residues. V lost 5 bases and J lost 6, with 13 bases in between. CDR1 and CDR2 (germline): SGHRS, YFSETQ. CDR3 DNA: TGCGCCAGCAGTTACCGCGAGAGGGATACGCAGTATTTT. Protein product: CASSYRERDTQYF.

This clonotype was found a few times. The chain employs TRBV15 and TRBJ2-3; D perhaps matches TRBD1 (7 bases). The length of the CDR3 is 15 residues. The V gene lost 1 base and the J gene lost 5 bases, with 13 bases spanning the gap. In germline, CDR1 is LNHNV, CDR2 YYDKDF (reference sequence). In nucleotides, the CDR3 is TGTGCCACCAGCAGAGGTGGAGGGGGCGGAGATACGCAGTATTTT. Its translation: CATSRGGGGGDTQYF.

The V gene is TRBV5-1, the J gene TRBJ1-6; D gene uncertain. Trimming removed 1 base from V and 0 bases from J, with 8 bases in between. This CDR3 is 16 amino acids long. Germline V gives CDR1 SGHRS, CDR2 YFSETQ. CDR3 region: CASSLTESSYNSPLHF. CDR3 nucleotide sequence: TGCGCCAGCAGCTTGACCGAGAGCTCCTATAATTCACCCCTCCACTTT.

A word on this clonotype: Mismatch with germline at one junction end may stem from a read error. The J gene is TRBJ2-3, the V gene TRBV6-2 or TRBV6-3; possibly TRBD2 for D (5 bases). This CDR3 has 16 residues. Germline values: CDR1 MNHEY, CDR2 SVGEGT. CDR3 in DNA: TGTGCCAGCAGTTACCGAGGACGGTCTAGCACAGATACGAAGTATTTT. This encodes CASSYRGRSSTDTKYF.

About this clonotype itself: This could be a read error, since a much larger clone is one nucleotide away. CDR3 nucleotides: TGCAGCGTTGAAAAGGGGACTAGCACCAATGAGCAGTACTTC. As protein: CSVEKGTSTNEQYF. The chain recombines TRBV29-1 with TRBJ2-1, with 9 bases identical to TRBD2. The DNA end is a closer match to TRBJ2-7, so the J assignment may be wrong. CDR3 length: 14 amino acids. Germline V gene sequence: CDR1 SQVTM, CDR2 ANQGSEA.

This clonotype was detected a few times. The V call is TRBV20-1, the J call TRBJ2-3; a possible D gene is TRBD1 (5 bases). This CDR3 has 14 residues. The V gene's germline CDR1 is DFQATT and CDR2 SNEGSKA (reference sequence). The V end was cut by 2 bases, the J end by 0 bases, with 9 bases between. The CDR3 protein is CSARKDISTDTQYF. The CDR3 bases are TGCAGTGCTAGAAAGGACATAAGCACAGATACGCAGTATTTT.

This clonotype was counted at least ten times. The CDR3 loop reads CSACDRDRHTDTQYF. The CDR3, as DNA: TGCAGCGCCTGTGATCGGGACAGACACACAGATACGCAGTATTTT. J is TRBJ2-3 and V is TRBV29-1, with TRBD1 identical over 7 bases. V dropped 7 bases and J dropped 2; count of bases not matched to a gene: 12. The germline V gene encodes CDR1 SQVTM and CDR2 ANQGSEA. The CDR3 spans 15 residues.

This clonotype was counted only a few times. The chain has TRBV27 and TRBJ2-3; D is ambiguous. The germline V gene has CDR1 MNHEY and CDR2 SMNVEV (reference sequence). The CDR3 covers 14 residues. V lost 5 bases to trimming and J lost 5 bases, with 14 bases between them. The CDR3 spells CASSTSQVGDTQYF. DNA of the CDR3: TGTGCCAGCAGTACATCCCAAGTAGGAGATACGCAGTATTTT.

The chain links TRBV4-1 to TRBJ1-4; D is ambiguous. In germline, CDR1 is MGHRA, CDR2 YSYEKL. The CDR3 consists of 15 residues. V shed 0 bases and J shed 11 bases, with 16 bases lying between them. This CDR3 is CASSQETPRRTKLFF. The CDR3 DNA follows: TGCGCCAGCAGCCAAGAAACCCCTCGCAGGACCAAACTGTTTTTT.

The gene calls are TRBV28 and TRBJ2-2, with TRBD2 identical over 8 bases. The CDR3 totals 17 residues. Losses at the gene ends were 6 bases for V and 4 bases for J; bases not matched to a gene: 13. The germline V gene has CDR1 MDHEN and CDR2 SYDVKM. As DNA, the CDR3 is TGTGCCAGCAGCCCTGGGGGGAGCGGGAGTTTCACCGGGGAGCTGTTTTTT. Its protein product is CASSPGGSGSFTGELFF.

CDR3 bases: TGTGCCAGCAGCGCCGGACAGGGGGCCGCGCAGTTCTTC. This codes for CASSAGQGAAQFF. The chain links TRBV7-2 to TRBJ2-1; 11 bases line up with TRBD1. Germline CDR1 SGHTA, CDR2 FQGNSA. The CDR3 is 13 amino acids. After removal of 5 bases from V and 12 bases from J, the junction contained 6 bases not matched to a gene.

The chain joins TRBV4-1 to TRBJ1-2; no firm D call. V was trimmed by 2 bases and J by 5 bases, leaving 12 bases between them. Germline V CDR1 and CDR2: MGHRA, YSYEKL. There are 14 residues in the CDR3. This CDR3 reads CASSQLRTPYGYTF. The CDR3 bases are TGCGCCAGCAGCCAACTTCGCACCCCATATGGCTACACCTTC.

This chain connects TRBV20-1 to TRBJ2-7; 8 nucleotides line up with TRBD2. CDR1 is DFQATT, CDR2 SNEGSKA, per germline (reference sequence). Trimming cost V 1 base and J 6 bases; bases outside gene matches: 5. The CDR3 extends over 13 amino acids. The CDR3, as DNA: TGCAGTGCTAGAGGGGCGGGGGGTTTCGAGCAGTACTTC. Its protein product is CSARGAGGFEQYF.

The V gene is TRBV6-2 or TRBV6-3, the J gene TRBJ2-1; no reliable D call. The CDR3 has 13 amino acids. V dropped 6 bases and J dropped 9 bases, with 15 bases sitting between them. The germline V gene encodes CDR1 MNHEY and CDR2 SVGEGT. CDR3 nucleotides: TGTGCCAGCAGCCTCAGTGAATGGGGTGAGCAGTTCTTC. Its protein is CASSLSEWGEQFF.

About this clonotype: Germline is not matched at one junction end, which may reflect a read error. The chain uses TRBV4-2 and TRBJ2-7; D might be TRBD1 (5 bases). Germline-derived CDR1 and CDR2 are LGHNA and YNFKEQ. The CDR3 contains 14 residues. CDR3 sequence reads: CVSSPVSGAYEQYF. The CDR3 DNA reads TGTGTCAGCAGCCCGGTTAGTGGGGCTTACGAGCAGTACTTC.

With regard to this clonotype: A read error may explain this, as a much larger clone is one base away. DNA for the CDR3: TGTGCCAGCTGTGAGCATCTGTCCTACTACGAGCAGTACTTC. Amino acids: CASCEHLSYYEQYF. This chain uses TRBV25-1 with TRBJ2-7, with unresolved D. This CDR3 contains 14 residues. Germline V gene lookup returns CDR1 MGHDK and CDR2 SYGVNS.

The chain carries TRBV11-1 and TRBJ2-1; tentative D call: TRBD1 (5 bases). V was trimmed by 3 bases and J by 8 bases, leaving 17 bases between them. The CDR3 length is 15 residues. CDR1 and CDR2 from the germline V gene are SGHAT and FQDESV (reference sequence). This CDR3 is CASSFGTTDRDEQFF. As DNA, the CDR3 is TGTGCCAGCAGCTTCGGAACGACAGACCGCGATGAGCAGTTCTTC. Combining the CDR3 with reference TRBV11-1 and TRBJ2-1 gives the whole variable domain EAEVAQSPRYKITEKSQAVAFWCDPISGHATLYWYRQILGQGPELLVQFQDESVVDDSQLPKDRFSAERLKGVDSTLKIQPAELGDSAMYLCASSFGTTDRDEQFFGPGTRLTVL.

V is TRBV5-1 and J is TRBJ1-4; D gene unclear. CDR1 and CDR2 from the germline V gene are SGHRS and YFSETQ. V was cut by 2 bases and J by 7 bases, with 9 bases left in between. The CDR3 has 13 residues. CDR3 bases: TGCGCCAGCAGCTTTAGTGGGATTGAAAAACTGTTTTTT. Its protein product is CASSFSGIEKLFF. Full variable domain (remainder filled in from reference TRBV5-1 and TRBJ1-4): KAGVTQTPRYLIKTRGQQVTLSCSPISGHRSVSWYQQTPGQGLQFLFEYFSETQRNKGNFPGRFSGRQFSNSRSEMNVSTLELGDSALYLCASSFSGIEKLFFGSGTQLSVL.